This is a list of T cell receptor beta chains from one sample in a study of T cells in Graves' hyperthyroidism and ophthalmopathy. One entry per CDR3 protein results from TCRdb running MiXCR on the multiplex PCR reads. The table lists approximately 380,000 distinct CDR3 sequences, 11% to 15% of them singletons. Sequenced: blood. Receptors originate from a middle-aged man with Graves' ophthalmopathy. The CDR3 runs from the conserved cysteine through the conserved F or W. Fields, in order: CDR3 protein, CDR3 DNA, J gene, clone size, V gene, D gene. The D gene is left open where the match is weak. Not every row has a clone size; where given, it reads once, few, many or a size class.

CASSGGGLAGGLLEQYF,TGTGCCAGCAGTGGCGGTGGACTAGCGGGAGGGCTTCTCGAGCAGTACTTC,TRBJ2-7,many,TRBV6-1,TRBD2
CASGGPRSDTQYF,TGTGCCAGCGGCGGGCCCCGGAGCGATACGCAGTATTTT,TRBJ2-3,many,TRBV6-1,.
CSARGTSGSDEQFF,TGCAGTGCTAGAGGGACTAGCGGGAGCGATGAGCAGTTCTTC,TRBJ2-1,many,TRBV20-1,TRBD2
CASSQGQVYNSPLHF,TGTGCCAGCAGCCAAGGACAAGTCTATAATTCACCCCTCCACTTT,TRBJ1-6,many,TRBV3-1,.
CASRQLGLEGAGELFF,TGTGCCAGCAGACAACTCGGGTTGGAGGGCGCCGGGGAGCTGTTTTTT,TRBJ2-2,few,TRBV6-1,.
CASSPGLLSSWNEQFF,TGTGCCAGCAGTCCTGGACTACTCTCCTCCTGGAATGAGCAGTTCTTC,TRBJ2-1,many,TRBV2,.
CAGSGTGPAEQYF,TGTGCCGGGTCCGGGACAGGGCCAGCCGAGCAGTACTTC,TRBJ2-7,.,TRBV5-4,TRBD1
CASSLGGESSYNEQFF,TGTGCCAGCAGCTTGGGGGGGGAGAGCTCCTACAATGAGCAGTTCTTC,TRBJ2-1,many,TRBV5-4,.
CASSARLAGRETQYF,TGTGCCAGCAGCGCCAGATTAGCGGGGCGGGAGACCCAGTACTTC,TRBJ2-5,.,TRBV9,TRBD2
CASGPGSRDTQYF,TGTGCCAGCGGCCCAGGAAGCAGGGATACGCAGTATTTT,TRBJ2-3,many,TRBV28,.
CASSRGGPLLDTQYF,TGTGCCAGTAGTAGAGGCGGCCCCCTATTGGATACGCAGTATTTT,TRBJ2-3,.,TRBV19,.
CSARGLAGEVGEQFF,TGCAGTGCTAGAGGACTAGCGGGAGAGGTGGGTGAGCAGTTCTTC,TRBJ2-1,many,TRBV20-1,TRBD2
CASSFRTGDRGRNEQFF,TGTGCCAGCAGCTTCCGGACAGGGGACAGGGGAAGAAATGAGCAGTTCTTC,TRBJ2-1,.,TRBV11-2,TRBD1
CASSKSELAKNIQYF,TGTGCCAGCAGTAAAAGTGAACTAGCCAAAAACATTCAGTACTTC,TRBJ2-4,many,TRBV12-3/TRBV12-4,.
CASSQGDTLQETQYF,TGTGCCAGCAGCCAAGGGGACACTCTACAAGAGACCCAGTACTTC,TRBJ2-5,few,TRBV14,.
CASSLKVSRTEPAEQFF,TGTGCCAGCAGCTTAAAAGTTTCCAGGACTGAACCGGCTGAGCAGTTCTTC,TRBJ2-1,many,TRBV7-2,.
CASSLALAGNEQFF,TGCGCCAGCAGCTTGGCTCTAGCGGGAAATGAGCAGTTCTTC,TRBJ2-1,few,TRBV5-1,TRBD2
CASSLFSSSYEQYF,TGTGCCAGCAGTTTATTCAGCAGCTCCTACGAGCAGTACTTC,TRBJ2-7,many,TRBV27,.
CASSEARGANQPQHF,TGTGCCAGCAGTGAAGCGCGGGGCGCGAATCAGCCCCAGCATTTT,TRBJ1-5,.,TRBV2,.